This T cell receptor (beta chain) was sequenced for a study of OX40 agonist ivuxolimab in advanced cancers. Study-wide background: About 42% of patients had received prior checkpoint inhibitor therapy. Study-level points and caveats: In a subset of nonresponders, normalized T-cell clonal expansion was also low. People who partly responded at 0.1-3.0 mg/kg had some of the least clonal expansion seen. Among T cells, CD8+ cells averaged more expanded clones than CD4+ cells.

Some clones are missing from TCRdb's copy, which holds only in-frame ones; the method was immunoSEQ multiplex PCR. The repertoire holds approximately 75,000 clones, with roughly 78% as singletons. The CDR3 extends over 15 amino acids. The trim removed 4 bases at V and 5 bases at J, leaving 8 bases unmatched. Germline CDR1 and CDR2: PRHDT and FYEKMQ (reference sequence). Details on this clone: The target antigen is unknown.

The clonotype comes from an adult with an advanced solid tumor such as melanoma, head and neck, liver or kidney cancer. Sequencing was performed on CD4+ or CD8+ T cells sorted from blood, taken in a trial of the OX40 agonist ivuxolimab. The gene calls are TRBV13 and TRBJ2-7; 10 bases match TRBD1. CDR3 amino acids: CASSSPGTGVDEQYF. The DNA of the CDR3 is TGTGCCAGCAGCTCCCCCGGGACAGGGGTCGACGAGCAGTACTTC. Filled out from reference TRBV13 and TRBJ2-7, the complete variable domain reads AAGVIQSPRHLIKEKRETATLKCYPIPRHDTVYWYQQGPGQDPQFLISFYEKMQSDKGSIPDRFSAQQFSDYHSELNMSSLELGDSALYFCASSSPGTGVDEQYFGPGTRLTVT.